This T cell receptor beta chain is drawn from a study of PD-1 blockade in classical Hodgkin lymphoma. The study's findings and limits: Unlike CD8+ TCR diversity, which did not rise significantly by C4D1, CD4+ TCR diversity did. It was among complete responders that baseline diversity resembled that of newly diagnosed patients. Those patients who began receiving nivolumab less than 1 year after ASCT had lower diversity, and they were excluded.

In the case of this clone: The antigen is unknown.

Relapses following autologous stem cell transplantation were seen in all patients, with brentuximab vedotin exposure varying. Best responses were complete response, partial response or progressive disease. Measured with immunoSEQ multiplex PCR; TCRdb has only the in-frame clones, and not every one. The table shows around 26,000 clones, with roughly 80% occurring only once. Looked up from germline, CDR1 is MNHEY and CDR2 is SMNVEV (reference sequence). The CDR3 contains 17 residues. The junction had 10 bases not matched to a gene; V was cut back by 2 bases and J by 6 bases. Source: peripheral blood mononuclear cells (PBMCs), taken before the second cycle of nivolumab. The receptor comes from a human donor with classical Hodgkin lymphoma. This chain joins TRBV27 and TRBJ2-2; 9 nucleotides match TRBD2. CDR3 in DNA: TGTGCCAGCAGTTTAAGGTCCGCGGCGGGAGGGGCCGGGGAGCTGTTTTTT. Its translation is CASSLRSAAGGAGELFF.